This T cell receptor (beta chain) was captured in a study of neurological immune-mediated disorders. Findings and caveats of the study: Multiple sclerosis, the disease with the least TCR clonal expansion, fell below healthy controls, whereas HTLV-1-associated myelopathy showed the most. Phylogenetically, 18 of 34 multiple sclerosis patients' repertoires fell into one related-CDR3 cluster, a possible signature.

The making of cDNA relied on 5'RACE with 10-nucleotide random UMIs. TCRdb called the 5' RACE reads again in MiXCR, with one record for every CDR3 protein. Among about 65,000 distinct CDR3 sequences, approximately 4.2% were seen once, and the ten largest hold 2.6%. The starting material, 2 million PBMCs stored at -80 C, gave rise to the unsorted libraries. This clonotype was detected many times. Its target is unknown. The length of the CDR3 is 16 residues. V lost 2 bases and J lost 5, with 15 bases in between. Germline V CDR1 and CDR2: SGHNT, YENEEA. The chain is built from TRBV11-3 and TRBJ2-2; D is undetermined. Sequencing was done on a sample of PBMCs. The TCR was taken from a man aged 45-60 years with multiple sclerosis. CDR3 region: CASSLWAPNGTGELFF. The CDR3, as DNA: TGTGCCAGCAGCTTATGGGCGCCCAATGGGACCGGGGAGCTGTTTTTT. The complete variable domain, with remaining parts taken from reference TRBV11-3 and TRBJ2-2, reads EAGVVQSPRYKIIEKKQPVAFWCNPISGHNTLYWYLQNLGQGPELLIRYENEEAVDDSQLPKDRFSAERLKGVDSTLKIQPAELGDSAVYLCASSLWAPNGTGELFFGEGSRLTVL.